This is a list of T cell receptor beta chains from one sample in a study of blood T cell repertoires in COVID-19. Profiled with immunoSEQ multiplex PCR; TCRdb holds only in-frame clones, not every one. The sample shows approximately 110,000 clones, over 75% of them seen only once. Sequenced sample: peripheral blood. Receptors originate from a man aged 50 to 60 with acute or convalescent COVID-19. The CDR3 runs from the conserved cysteine through the conserved F or W. The order of the fields is clone size, V gene, J gene, D gene, CDR3 DNA, CDR3 protein. The D gene is left open where the match is weak. Size is omitted from some rows. Given values are once, few, many or a class for expanded clones.

size: -
V: TRBV29-1
J: TRBJ1-2
D: TRBD1
DNA: TGCAGCGTTGAGGGGTCAGGGGGCGCGAGTAGCAACTATGGCTACACCTTC
CDR3: CSVEGSGGASSNYGYTF

size: few
V: TRBV2
J: TRBJ1-3
D: -
DNA: TGTGCCAGCAACAGGGAAAGAAACACCATATATTTT
CDR3: CASNRERNTIYF

size: -
V: TRBV3-1/TRBV3-2
J: TRBJ1-2
D: -
DNA: TGTGCCAGCAGCGGTCACCGGGACACTACACCTGGCTACACCTTC
CDR3: CASSGHRDTTPGYTF

size: few
V: TRBV10-3
J: TRBJ2-6
D: TRBD2
DNA: TGTGCCATCAGTGACGGGAGGGGGGCCAACGTCCTGACTTTC
CDR3: CAISDGRGANVLTF

size: -
V: TRBV11-2
J: TRBJ1-5
D: -
DNA: TGTGCCAGCAGCTTAACAGGGATTGTGGGTCAGCCCCAGCATTTT
CDR3: CASSLTGIVGQPQHF

size: -
V: TRBV11-2
J: TRBJ1-5
D: -
DNA: TGTGCCAGCAGCAACAGTAGACAGTATCAGCCCCAGCATTTT
CDR3: CASSNSRQYQPQHF

size: -
V: TRBV28
J: TRBJ1-3
D: TRBD1
DNA: TGTGCCAGCAGTTATGAGGGGGCAGCTGGAAACACCATATATTTT
CDR3: CASSYEGAAGNTIYF

size: few
V: TRBV4-2
J: TRBJ2-5
D: TRBD2
DNA: TGTGCCAGCAGCCAAGGGGGGGGGACCCAGTACTTC
CDR3: CASSQGGGTQYF

size: few
V: TRBV4-1
J: TRBJ2-3
D: -
DNA: TGCGCCAGCTCCCCCCAGGAGGCGAGCACAGATACGCAGTATTTT
CDR3: CASSPQEASTDTQYF

size: -
V: TRBV3-1/TRBV3-2
J: TRBJ1-6
D: TRBD1
DNA: TGTGCCAGCAGCCAAGTGACAGGGCTTTCACCCCTCCACTTT
CDR3: CASSQVTGLSPLHF

size: -
V: TRBV5-1
J: TRBJ1-1
D: -
DNA: TGCGCCAGCAGCTCTCAGGAAGGGGGCACTGAAGCTTTCTTT
CDR3: CASSSQEGGTEAFF

size: once
V: TRBV5-6
J: TRBJ2-3
D: TRBD2
DNA: TGTGCCAGCAGCAAAGGGACTAGCGGGGGGGTGAGAGATACGCAGTATTTT
CDR3: CASSKGTSGGVRDTQYF

size: few
V: TRBV7-9
J: TRBJ2-7
D: TRBD1
DNA: TGTGCCAGCAGCTTAGGACAGGGTGGGAACGAGCAGTACTTC
CDR3: CASSLGQGGNEQYF

size: -
V: TRBV6-5
J: TRBJ1-4
D: TRBD1
DNA: TGTGCCAGCAGCCATACAGGGGAGGTGGAAAAACTGTTTTTT
CDR3: CASSHTGEVEKLFF

size: -
V: TRBV5-1
J: TRBJ2-3
D: -
DNA: TGCGCCAGCAGCTTGGTGGGGGCCCTTAGCACAGATACGCAGTATTTT
CDR3: CASSLVGALSTDTQYF

size: -
V: TRBV27
J: TRBJ1-2
D: -
DNA: TGTGCCAGCCGCAGTGATTTCTCATATGGCTACACCTTC
CDR3: CASRSDFSYGYTF

size: -
V: TRBV10-1
J: TRBJ1-2
D: -
DNA: TGCGCCAGCGGAACAGACAGTTTTGGATACTCTGGCTACACCTTC
CDR3: CASGTDSFGYSGYTF

size: -
V: TRBV10-2
J: TRBJ1-3
D: -
DNA: TGCGCCAGCAGTGAGAGAGGGTCTGGAAACACCATATATTTT
CDR3: CASSERGSGNTIYF

size: -
V: TRBV5-1
J: TRBJ2-3
D: -
DNA: TGCGCCAGCAGCTTGGTTAGCGTTAGGAGCACAGATACGCAGTATTTT
CDR3: CASSLVSVRSTDTQYF

size: -
V: TRBV19
J: TRBJ1-2
D: -
DNA: TGTGCCAGTAGTATTGGGGGGACCTATGGCTACACCTTC
CDR3: CASSIGGTYGYTF

size: -
V: TRBV28
J: TRBJ1-2
D: TRBD1
DNA: TGTGCCAGCAGGCCGGGACAGGGGGGCTATGGCTACACCTTC
CDR3: CASRPGQGGYGYTF

size: -
V: TRBV28
J: TRBJ1-2
D: -
DNA: TGTGCCAGCAGTTTAGGGGGCTCGGACTATGGCTACACCTTC
CDR3: CASSLGGSDYGYTF

size: -
V: TRBV3-1/TRBV3-2
J: TRBJ2-2
D: -
DNA: TGTGCCAGCAGCCAAGACCTCCTAGTGAACACCGGGGAGCTGTTTTTT
CDR3: CASSQDLLVNTGELFF

size: -
V: TRBV28
J: TRBJ1-1
D: -
DNA: TGTGCCAGCAGTGACAGTAGGAACACTGAAGCTTTCTTT
CDR3: CASSDSRNTEAFF

size: -
V: TRBV19
J: TRBJ2-1
D: -
DNA: TGTGCCAGCCTCCTGGGGGGGGCCACCAATGAGCAGTTCTTC
CDR3: CASLLGGATNEQFF

size: -
V: TRBV5-1
J: TRBJ2-5
D: TRBD1
DNA: TGCGCCAGCAGCTTGGGGACAGGGACCAGAGAGACCCAGTACTTC
CDR3: CASSLGTGTRETQYF

size: -
V: TRBV6-5
J: TRBJ1-6
D: -
DNA: TGTGCCAGCAGTAGAGGGCCCAATTCACCCCTCCACTTT
CDR3: CASSRGPNSPLHF

size: -
V: TRBV5-1
J: TRBJ1-2
D: -
DNA: TGCGCCAGCAGCTTGGGTTATGGCCCTAACTATGGCTACACCTTC
CDR3: CASSLGYGPNYGYTF

size: -
V: TRBV9
J: TRBJ1-5
D: -
DNA: TGTGCCAGCAGCGTAGGGGGAGGGCAGCCCCAGCATTTT
CDR3: CASSVGGGQPQHF

size: -
V: TRBV20-1
J: TRBJ2-5
D: -
DNA: TGCAGTGCTAGTTTTTCCCGGGGGACCCCCGGGACGTGGGAAGAGACCCAGTACTTC
CDR3: CSASFSRGTPGTWEETQYF

size: -
V: TRBV6-5
J: TRBJ1-3
D: -
DNA: TGTGCCAGCAGTTTCGACCGGTCGGGGAGTGGGAACACCATATATTTT
CDR3: CASSFDRSGSGNTIYF

size: -
V: TRBV5-1
J: TRBJ2-2
D: -
DNA: TGCGCCAGCAGCCTGGGGAGTGTTCGGACCGGGGAGCTGTTTTTT
CDR3: CASSLGSVRTGELFF

size: -
V: TRBV10-1
J: TRBJ2-2
D: -
DNA: TGCGCCAGCAGTGAGGTCCGGGTCGGGGAGCTGTTTTTT
CDR3: CASSEVRVGELFF

size: -
V: TRBV11-2
J: TRBJ1-5
D: TRBD1
DNA: TGTGCCAGCAGCAAAGGACAGGAGCTTTATCAGCCCCAGCATTTT
CDR3: CASSKGQELYQPQHF

size: -
V: TRBV11-2
J: TRBJ1-3
D: -
DNA: TGTGCCAGCAGCTTAGGTTCAGGAAACACCATATATTTT
CDR3: CASSLGSGNTIYF

size: -
V: TRBV25-1
J: TRBJ1-1
D: TRBD1
DNA: TGTGCCAGCAGTGAAGGTACAGGGGGCACTGAAGCTTTCTTT
CDR3: CASSEGTGGTEAFF

size: -
V: TRBV24-1
J: TRBJ1-1
D: -
DNA: TGTGCCACCAGTGATTCACAGGGCGGGACTGAAGCTTTCTTT
CDR3: CATSDSQGGTEAFF

size: -
V: TRBV11-2
J: TRBJ1-2
D: -
DNA: TGTGCCAGCAGCTTCATACAGGGTGACTACACCTTC
CDR3: CASSFIQGDYTF

size: -
V: TRBV18
J: TRBJ1-3
D: -
DNA: TGTGCCAGCTCATCTCGTTGGGGGCCCGAAGATGGAAACACCATATATTTT
CDR3: CASSSRWGPEDGNTIYF

size: -
V: TRBV4-2
J: TRBJ2-3
D: TRBD2
DNA: TGTGCCAGCAGCCCTAATCTGGACCCTTGGGAGGGGGATACGCAGTATTTT
CDR3: CASSPNLDPWEGDTQYF

size: -
V: TRBV4-1
J: TRBJ1-2
D: -
DNA: TGCGCCAGCAGCCTAACAAACCCGATGGATGGCTACACCTTC
CDR3: CASSLTNPMDGYTF

size: -
V: TRBV7-3
J: TRBJ1-1
D: -
DNA: TGTGCCAGCAGCTTACGACAGACGACTGAAGCTTTCTTT
CDR3: CASSLRQTTEAFF

size: few
V: TRBV28
J: TRBJ2-4
D: TRBD2
DNA: TGTGCCAGCAGCGTATCCGGGACTAGCGGTGAAATTCAGTACTTC
CDR3: CASSVSGTSGEIQYF

size: -
V: TRBV9
J: TRBJ2-3
D: -
DNA: TGTGCCAGCTCCGGAGATACGCAGTATTTT
CDR3: CASSGDTQYF

size: -
V: TRBV5-1
J: TRBJ2-3
D: TRBD1
DNA: TGCGCCAGCAGCCCCGACAGGGCAGATACGCAGTATTTT
CDR3: CASSPDRADTQYF

size: -
V: TRBV19
J: TRBJ2-1
D: TRBD2
DNA: TGTGCCAGTAGTATGGCGGCTAGCGGGGGGGCTAGAAATGAGCAGTTCTTC
CDR3: CASSMAASGGARNEQFF

size: -
V: TRBV29-1
J: TRBJ1-2
D: TRBD1
DNA: TGCAGCGTCCAAAGGGGACAGGGGGCGAACTATGGCTACACCTTC
CDR3: CSVQRGQGANYGYTF

size: -
V: TRBV27
J: TRBJ1-2
D: -
DNA: TGTGCCAGCAGTTTTTTGGGGGGGCGTGGCTACACCTTC
CDR3: CASSFLGGRGYTF

size: -
V: TRBV6-1
J: TRBJ2-1
D: -
DNA: TGTGCCAGCAGTGAAAACCCAGGGTATGAGCAGTTCTTC
CDR3: CASSENPGYEQFF

size: -
V: TRBV9
J: TRBJ1-1
D: -
DNA: TGTGCCAGCAGCGCATCGACAGTTACTAACACTGAAGCTTTCTTT
CDR3: CASSASTVTNTEAFF

size: -
V: TRBV6-5
J: TRBJ1-4
D: -
DNA: TGTGCCAGCACTACAGACCGGAATATAGGAAAACTGTTTTTT
CDR3: CASTTDRNIGKLFF

size: -
V: TRBV4-1
J: TRBJ1-4
D: -
DNA: TGCGCCAGCAGCCAAGAACGGGAGAGTTTAAAACTGTTTTTT
CDR3: CASSQERESLKLFF

size: -
V: TRBV27
J: TRBJ1-6
D: -
DNA: TGTGCCAGCAGTTTGGGACGGGGGTCTAGCAATTCACCCCTCCACTTT
CDR3: CASSLGRGSSNSPLHF

size: -
V: TRBV30
J: TRBJ1-5
D: -
DNA: TGTGCCTGGAGTGCCTTCGGGGGTGGACAGCCCCAGCATTTT
CDR3: CAWSAFGGGQPQHF

size: once
V: TRBV4-1
J: TRBJ1-3
D: -
DNA: TGCGCCAGCAGCCAAAGGGTCGACAGCTCTGGAAACACCATATATTTT
CDR3: CASSQRVDSSGNTIYF